The 13 T cell receptor beta chains below were found in one sample sequenced in a study of blood T cell repertoires in COVID-19. Some clones are missing from TCRdb's copy, which holds only in-frame ones; the method was immunoSEQ multiplex PCR. Of roughly 200,000 clones listed, roughly 85% are singletons. Sample: PBMCs or T cells enriched from blood (not recorded which). These receptors all come from a man in his forties who had recovered from COVID-19.

The V gene is TRBV27, the J gene TRBJ2-1; 13 bases agree with TRBD2. In germline, CDR1 is MNHEY, CDR2 SMNVEV (reference sequence). This CDR3 region has 17 residues. The trim removed 4 bases at V and 9 bases at J, leaving 12 bases unmatched. Here the CDR3 reads CASSSPRTSGRAIEQFF. CDR3 in DNA: TGTGCCAGCAGTTCCCCCAGAACTAGCGGGAGGGCCATTGAGCAGTTCTTC.

The chain links TRBV13 to TRBJ2-1; TRBD2 aligns across 9 bases. V shed 6 bases and J 0 bases; nucleotides not matched to a gene: 6. The CDR3 is 16 residues long. CDR1 and CDR2 (germline): PRHDT, FYEKMQ (reference sequence). The CDR3 nucleotides read TGTGCCAGCAGGCGACTAGCGGAAGACTCCTACAATGAGCAGTTCTTC. This codes for CASRRLAEDSYNEQFF.

V and J are TRBV28 and TRBJ2-1, with D unresolved. The CDR3 runs 12 residues. The germline gives CDR1 MDHEN, CDR2 SYDVKM. Trimming cost V 4 bases and J 3 bases, with 4 bases left between them. CDR3 DNA sequence: TGTGCCAGCAGTTCCGTCTACAATGAGCAGTTCTTC. This codes for CASSSVYNEQFF.

This chain uses TRBV7-2 with TRBJ1-6, with D maybe TRBD1 (5 bases). V was clipped by 7 bases and J by 10 bases, with 14 bases between them. Germline V lookup: CDR1 SGHTA, CDR2 FQGNSA. The CDR3 contains 13 residues. CDR3 sequence reads: CASTGQGNSPLHF. In nucleotides, the CDR3 is TGTGCCAGCACAGGGCAGGGAAACTCACCCCTCCACTTT.

This clone was counted once. V gene TRBV3-1 (or the pseudogene TRBV3-2) combines with J gene TRBJ2-7, with 8 bases fitting TRBD1. The CDR3 loop spans 14 amino acids. CDR1 and CDR2 (germline): LGHDT, YNNKEL (reference sequence). The V segment lost 4 bases and the J segment 3 bases; nucleotides outside the gene matches: 5. This CDR3 reads CASSLRDRIYEQYF. Written as DNA, the CDR3 is TGTGCCAGCAGCCTCCGGGACAGGATCTACGAGCAGTACTTC.

The rearrangement uses TRBV5-8 and TRBJ2-5; tentative D call: TRBD1 (6 bases). V shed 4 bases and J shed 4 bases, with 20 bases lying between them. Germline V CDR1 and CDR2: SGHTS, YDEGEE. The CDR3 totals 16 residues. This chain's CDR3 is CASSINRDTRLETQYF. The CDR3 coding sequence is TGTGCCAGCAGCATAAATCGGGACACAAGATTAGAGACCCAGTACTTC.

The J gene is TRBJ2-1, the V gene TRBV4-3; 7 bases are shared with TRBD2. V lost 4 bases to trimming and J lost 0 bases; unmatched junction nucleotides: 6. From germline, CDR1 is LGHNA and CDR2 YSLEER. The CDR3 extends over 16 amino acids. CDR3 DNA: TGCGCCAGCAGCCCGGACGCGGGAGTCTCCTACAATGAGCAGTTCTTC. It encodes CASSPDAGVSYNEQFF.

This chain connects TRBV18 to TRBJ1-6; 7 nucleotides agree with TRBD1. The CDR3 loop spans 14 amino acids. The ends lost 6 bases at V and 7 bases at J; junction bases unmatched: 6. Germline assignment: CDR1 KGHSH and CDR2 LQKENI. CDR3 residues: CASSPGTANSPLHF. The CDR3 DNA follows: TGTGCCAGCTCTCCCGGGACAGCAAATTCACCCCTCCACTTT.

The J gene is TRBJ1-2, the V gene TRBV5-1; 7 bases are shared with TRBD1. CDR1 is SGHRS and CDR2 is YFSETQ in the germline V gene. The length of the CDR3 is 15 residues. Germline trimming cut 0 bases from V and 4 bases from J; bases unmatched to any gene: 6. CDR3 amino acids: CASSLEGTDFYGYTF. Here the CDR3 DNA reads TGCGCCAGCAGCTTGGAGGGGACAGACTTCTATGGCTACACCTTC.

V usage is TRBV29-1 and J usage is TRBJ2-5; 8 nucleotides line up with TRBD1. With V trimmed by 6 bases and J by 7 bases, 10 bases remained unmatched. This CDR3 contains 13 residues. Germline loops: CDR1 SQVTM, CDR2 ANQGSEA. CDR3 nucleotide sequence: TGCAGCGTGGGAGACAGGGGAGTAGGGACCCAGTACTTC. Translation gives CSVGDRGVGTQYF. Full variable domain (rest looked up from reference TRBV29-1 and TRBJ2-5): SAVISQKPSRDICQRGTSLTIQCQVDSQVTMMFWYRQQPGQSLTLIATANQGSEATYESGFVIDKFPISRPNLTFSTLTVSNMSPEDSSIYLCSVGDRGVGTQYFGPGTRLLVL.

The chain combines TRBV5-1 with TRBJ1-1; possible D gene TRBD1, 6 bases. CDR1 SGHRS and CDR2 YFSETQ come from the germline V gene. Trimming shortened V by 0 bases and J by 0 bases, and 15 bases separated the two germline ends. The CDR3 spans 17 residues. CDR3 DNA sequence: TGCGCCAGCAGCTTGGGGGGCTTACAGGGTATGAACACTGAAGCTTTCTTT. Translation gives CASSLGGLQGMNTEAFF.

The V call is TRBV30, the J call TRBJ2-7, with 8 bases fitting TRBD1. Germline V gives CDR1 GTSNPN, CDR2 SVGIG (reference sequence). The CDR3 covers 14 residues. V shed 0 bases and J 3 bases; nucleotides not matched to a gene: 4. The CDR3 bases are TGTGCCTGGAGTGTGCAGGGGGCAGTCTACGAGCAGTACTTC. Translated, it gives CAWSVQGAVYEQYF.

This chain connects TRBV6-5 to TRBJ2-7, with TRBD2 matching over 7 bases. The junction had 10 bases not matched to a gene; V was cut back by 6 bases and J by 5 bases. The CDR3 spans 14 residues. Germline loops: CDR1 MNHEY, CDR2 SVGAGI. DNA of the CDR3: TGTGCCAGCAGAAGGGACTACCGGGCCCACGAGCAGTACTTC. Residues: CASRRDYRAHEQYF.